This TCR beta chain is drawn from a study of OX40 agonist ivuxolimab in advanced cancers. Study in general: Partial responses were achieved by three patients: one hepatocellular carcinoma, two cutaneous melanoma.

This table comes from immunoSEQ multiplex PCR, and its TCRdb copy is limited to in-frame clones, with some not included. The data contain about 33,000 clones, about 81% of them singletons. V lost 5 bases and J lost 6, with 16 bases in between. The CDR3 sequence is 14 residues long. Germline values: CDR1 SEHNR, CDR2 FQNEAQ (reference sequence). The timepoints at which blood was sampled were baseline, cycle 4 day 1, and cycle 7 day 1. This clone was counted a single time. The chain joins TRBV7-9 to TRBJ1-1; possible D gene TRBD1, 5 bases. The sample here was CD4+ or CD8+ T cells sorted from blood, taken in a trial of the OX40 agonist ivuxolimab. This clonotype originated in an adult with an advanced solid tumor such as melanoma, head and neck, liver or kidney cancer. The CDR3 DNA reads TGTGCCAGCAGCGCAATATGGGGGTCTTCTGAAGCTTTCTTT. This gives the protein CASSAIWGSSEAFF.